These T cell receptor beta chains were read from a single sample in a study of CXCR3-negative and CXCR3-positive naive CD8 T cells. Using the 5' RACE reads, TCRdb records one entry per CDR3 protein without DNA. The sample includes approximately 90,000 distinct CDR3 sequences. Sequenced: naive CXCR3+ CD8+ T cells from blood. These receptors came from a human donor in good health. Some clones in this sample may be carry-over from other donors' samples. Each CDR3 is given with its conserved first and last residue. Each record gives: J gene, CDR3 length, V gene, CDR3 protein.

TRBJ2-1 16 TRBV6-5 CASSYSIAGGDNEQFF
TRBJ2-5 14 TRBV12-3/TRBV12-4 CASSFKGIQETQYF
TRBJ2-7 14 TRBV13 CASSLTRGSYEQYF
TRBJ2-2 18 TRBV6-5 CASSYPTSGGPYTGELFF
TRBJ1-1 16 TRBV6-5 CASSYHPGQGNTEAFF
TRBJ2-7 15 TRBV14 CASSPPGQGPYEQYF
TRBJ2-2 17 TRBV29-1 CSVYGRGPTPGTGELFF
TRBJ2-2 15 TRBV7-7 CASSPSLAPGRELFF
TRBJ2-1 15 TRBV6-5 CASVARTSGRDEQFF
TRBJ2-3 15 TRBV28 CASSFLGTATDTQYF
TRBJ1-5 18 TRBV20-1 CSARDRGVEAWGNQPQHF
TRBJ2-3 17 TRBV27 CASSLRTSRLDPDTQYF
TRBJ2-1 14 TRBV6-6 CASSYPGTAAEQFF
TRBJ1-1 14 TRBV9 CASSGTGGRKAAFF
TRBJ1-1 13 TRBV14 CASSSHLNTEAFF
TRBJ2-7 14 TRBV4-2 CASSQDEERIGQYF
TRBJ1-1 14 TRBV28 CASGAGGLNTEAFF
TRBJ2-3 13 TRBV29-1 CSVERRTRDTQYF
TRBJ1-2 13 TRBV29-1 CSAKGGLGYGYTF
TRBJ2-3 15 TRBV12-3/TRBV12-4 CASSQDRESRDTQYF
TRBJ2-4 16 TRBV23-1 CASSQSARVAKNIQYF
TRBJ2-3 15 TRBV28 CASSLGQLKTDTQYF
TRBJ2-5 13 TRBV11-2 CASSLMTEETQYF
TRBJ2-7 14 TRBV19 CASSIGTEAYEQYF
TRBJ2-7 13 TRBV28 CASSPGPTYEQYF
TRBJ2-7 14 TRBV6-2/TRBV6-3 CASSYSSRAYEQYF
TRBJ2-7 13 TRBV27 CASSLGTGSEQYF
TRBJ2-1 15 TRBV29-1 CSVDSSFDPYNEQFF
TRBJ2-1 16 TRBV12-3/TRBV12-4 CASSLWGNSSYNEQFF
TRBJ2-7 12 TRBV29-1 CSVEDNSDEQYF
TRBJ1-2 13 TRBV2 CATLQDTNYGYTF
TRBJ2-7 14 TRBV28 CASSFWTGEDEQYF
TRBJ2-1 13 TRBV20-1 CSATGTNNNEQFF
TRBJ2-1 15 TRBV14 CASSQGGPSYNEQFF
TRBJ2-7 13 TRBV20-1 CSASDVTLYEQYF
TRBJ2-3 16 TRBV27 CASSLIGAGPTDTQYF
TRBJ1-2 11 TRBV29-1 CNALAVDGYTF
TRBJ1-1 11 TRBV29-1 CSVEADLEAFF
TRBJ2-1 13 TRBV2 CASIPTSGNEQFF
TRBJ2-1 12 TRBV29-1 CSGEGELPEQFF
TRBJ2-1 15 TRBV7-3 CASSVLAGVSNEQFF
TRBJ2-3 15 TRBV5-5 CASSGGQEDTDTQYF
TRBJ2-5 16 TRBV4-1 CASSQVLGRLEETQYF
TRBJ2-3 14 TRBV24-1 CATSDILARGTQYF
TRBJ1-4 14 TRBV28 CASSLGQLNEKLFF
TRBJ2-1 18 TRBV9 CASSPPTGMNPLYNEQFF
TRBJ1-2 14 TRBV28 CASSLAGTGKGYTF
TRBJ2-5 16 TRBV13 CASSLQGPLQQETQYF
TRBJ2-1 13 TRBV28 CASSFSVGNEQFF
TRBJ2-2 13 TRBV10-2 CATEVSGTGELFF